The rows below give T cell receptor beta chains drawn from one sample of a study of T cells in Graves' hyperthyroidism and ophthalmopathy. A single record per CDR3 protein comes from TCRdb applying MiXCR to the multiplex PCR reads. The data contain 300,000 to 500,000 distinct CDR3 sequences, about an eighth of them singletons. Sequenced sample: blood. These receptors all come from a man aged 45-65 years with Graves' ophthalmopathy. Both conserved end residues are trimmed from each CDR3.

J gene | V gene | CDR3 protein
TRBJ1-1 | TRBV30 | AWRPEGTEAF
TRBJ1-2 | TRBV30 | AWSLPLGYGYT
TRBJ2-7 | TRBV20-1 | SAARGSGTGFVEQY
TRBJ2-5 | TRBV20-1 | SADPGLAAGMGQY
TRBJ2-4 | TRBV9 | ASSVAHEWETSGGVLAKNIQY
TRBJ2-7 | TRBV20-1 | SAPRRDRSSYEQY
TRBJ2-1 | TRBV7-2 | ASSLRVLAGAGQF
TRBJ1-5 | TRBV15 | ATSKTGSQPQH
TRBJ2-1 | TRBV12-3/TRBV12-4 | ASRNPGGSYNEQF
TRBJ2-1 | TRBV11-2 | ASSPDRLAREWDNEQF
TRBJ2-3 | TRBV9 | ASSTGVSSTDTQY
TRBJ2-7 | TRBV29-1 | SVNPRTQAYEQY
TRBJ2-7 | TRBV6-1 | ASRRGPREQY
TRBJ1-1 | TRBV12-3/TRBV12-4 | ASTQGVVNTEAF
TRBJ2-5 | TRBV5-5 | ASSSDRFATQY
TRBJ2-3 | TRBV28 | ASSAGPLSPSAQY
TRBJ1-1 | TRBV7-2 | ASSSKLNTEAF
TRBJ1-1 | TRBV11-1 | ASSPGQGANTEAF
TRBJ2-2 | TRBV29-1 | SIGGNTGELF
TRBJ1-2 | TRBV20-1 | SARVRVADRPHDYGYT
TRBJ2-7 | TRBV20-1 | STPGLARNEQY
TRBJ2-7 | TRBV5-1 | ASSFSSAGSAYEQY